A selection of T cell receptor beta chains follows, all from one sample in a study of blood T cell repertoires in COVID-19. Produced via immunoSEQ multiplex PCR; TCRdb's table is partial and in-frame only. This table holds tens of thousands of clones, roughly 89% found once. Specimen: peripheral blood. The origin of the receptors is a human donor in a cohort sampled during active COVID-19. Each CDR3 is given with its conserved first and last residue. A D gene is named only where the DNA matches it firmly. The size field is filled for only some rows; it gives once, few, many or a size class.

>NA|TRBV5-4|NA|TRBJ2-5
TGTGCCAGCAGCGGGGCGCAGGGCCATCAAGAGACCCAGTACTTC
CASSGAQGHQETQYF
>TRBD1|TRBV4-2|NA|TRBJ1-4
TGTGCCAGCAGCCAAGGAGAGAGGACAGGGGGCAAGGGTAATGAAAAACTGTTTTTT
CASSQGERTGGKGNEKLFF
>NA|TRBV27|NA|TRBJ2-5
TGTGCCAGCAGTCTAGGGGGGGCCCAAGAGACCCAGTACTTC
CASSLGGAQETQYF
>TRBD1|TRBV11-2|NA|TRBJ2-7
TGTGCCAGCAGCCCCACCTTCCGGGACAGCTCCTACGAGCAGTACTTC
CASSPTFRDSSYEQYF
>NA|TRBV7-9|NA|TRBJ2-7
TGTGCCAGCAGCCTCATCGACAAGGGGTTCGAGCAGTACTTC
CASSLIDKGFEQYF
>TRBD1|TRBV6-1|NA|TRBJ2-2
TGTGCCAGCAGTGAGCTACAGGGGGTCGGGGAGCTGTTTTTT
CASSELQGVGELFF
>TRBD1|TRBV13|NA|TRBJ1-4
TGTGCCAGCAGCTCTGGGACAGGGGAGTTTATTGAAAAACTGTTTTTT
CASSSGTGEFIEKLFF
>NA|TRBV11-2|NA|TRBJ1-2
TGTGCCAGCAGCTTAGGACAGCTTGGCTACACCTTC
CASSLGQLGYTF
>TRBD1|TRBV13|NA|TRBJ2-7
TGTGCCAGCAGCCCGGGACAGGGGCGAATAACGGGCGAGCAGTACTTC
CASSPGQGRITGEQYF
>NA|TRBV6-2/TRBV6-3|NA|TRBJ2-7
TGTGCCAGCAGTTACTCACCAGGTGTTGGCTACGAGCAGTACTTC
CASSYSPGVGYEQYF
>NA|TRBV4-1|NA|TRBJ1-2
TGCGCCAGCAGCCCCTCGGGCGGGGCGCTCAGTGGCTACACCTTC
CASSPSGGALSGYTF
>TRBD1|TRBV18|NA|TRBJ1-5
TGTGCCAGCTCACCGGCAGGGGGGCGGGGAGGACAGCCCCAGCATTTT
CASSPAGGRGGQPQHF
>TRBD1|TRBV5-1|NA|TRBJ1-3
TGCGCCAGCAGCTTGGGACAGGGGGCGATACAGAACACCATATATTTT
CASSLGQGAIQNTIYF
>NA|TRBV6-2/TRBV6-3|once|TRBJ2-6
TGTGCCAGCAGTTACCTCCCAGGGACTGGGGCCAACGTCCTGACTTTC
CASSYLPGTGANVLTF
>TRBD1|TRBV11-2|NA|TRBJ1-6
TGTGCCAGCAGCTGGGCGTACTTCGGGACAGGGAAAAAGCCCCTCCACTTT
CASSWAYFGTGKKPLHF
>NA|TRBV27|NA|TRBJ1-2
TGTGCCAGCAGTTTTAGCTGGGTTGGCTACACCTTC
CASSFSWVGYTF
>NA|TRBV5-6|few|TRBJ1-3
TGTGCCAGCAGCCAAAGTAGCTCTGGAAACACCATATATTTT
CASSQSSSGNTIYF
>NA|TRBV4-1|NA|TRBJ2-7
TGCGCCAGCAGCCAAGATCGGAGCTCCTCATACGAGCAGTACTTC
CASSQDRSSSYEQYF
>NA|TRBV28|NA|TRBJ1-2
TGTGCCAGCAGTTTATGGAGGGATCGGGCTTATGGCTACACCTTC
CASSLWRDRAYGYTF
>TRBD1|TRBV19|NA|TRBJ1-4
TGTGCCAGTAGTCCGCGGGACAGACTACATGAAAAACTGTTTTTT
CASSPRDRLHEKLFF
>NA|TRBV30|NA|TRBJ1-1
TGTGCCTGGAGTGTACTGGGCAGTAAAGAAGCTTTCTTT
CAWSVLGSKEAFF
>NA|TRBV9|medium-sized|TRBJ2-7
TGTGCCAGCAATTCCTCCAGGGCCGAGCAGTACTTC
CASNSSRAEQYF
>TRBD2|TRBV7-2|NA|TRBJ2-3
TGTGCCAGCAGCTTAGTCGGCGGGGGGGTTGTTGATACGCAGTATTTT
CASSLVGGGVVDTQYF
>NA|TRBV29-1|NA|TRBJ1-1
TGCAGCGTTGAAGATACAGGGAGATGGACTGAAGCTTTCTTT
CSVEDTGRWTEAFF
>TRBD1|TRBV18|NA|TRBJ1-5
TGTGCCAGCTCAGAAACAGGGGGCTGCAATCAGCCCCAGCATTTT
CASSETGGCNQPQHF
>NA|TRBV4-2|NA|TRBJ1-1
TGTGCCAGCAGCCAAAGCCCGCGGGGGTATGCTGAAGCTTTCTTT
CASSQSPRGYAEAFF
>NA|TRBV7-8|NA|TRBJ1-2
TGTGCCAGCGGCACAAGGGAGGGCTACACCTTC
CASGTREGYTF
>TRBD1|TRBV6-5|few|TRBJ1-6
TGTGCCAGCAGTTACTCCGGGACAGGGGTAAATTCACCCCTCCACTTT
CASSYSGTGVNSPLHF
>NA|TRBV28|NA|TRBJ1-2
TGTGCCAGCAGTTTGTTCTCGGGGGTGTTGGGCGGCTACACCTTC
CASSLFSGVLGGYTF
>NA|TRBV10-3|few|TRBJ1-1
TGTGCCACCAAGGGAATAGCGGGGGCTTCGGTGAACACTGAAGCTTTCTTT
CATKGIAGASVNTEAFF
>NA|TRBV6-5|few|TRBJ1-3
TGTGCCAGCAGCCTGCGGGGCTCTGGAAACACCATATATTTT
CASSLRGSGNTIYF
>NA|TRBV7-2|NA|TRBJ2-7
TGTGCCAGCGGGCAGGCAACCTACGAGCAGTACTTC
CASGQATYEQYF
>NA|TRBV28|NA|TRBJ1-2
TGTGCCAGCAGGGGACGCGGGGGGGTCTATGGCTACACCTTC
CASRGRGGVYGYTF
>TRBD1|TRBV12-3/TRBV12-4|NA|TRBJ2-7
TGTGCCAGCATTGGGACAGACTACGAGCAGTACTTC
CASIGTDYEQYF
>NA|TRBV19|NA|TRBJ1-5
TGTGCCAGTAGTATGACAGGTTTTAATCAGCCCCAGCATTTT
CASSMTGFNQPQHF
>NA|TRBV5-1|NA|TRBJ1-1
TGCGCCAGCAGTTCGAACGGGGTACCTGGGATTAGGAACACTGAAGCTTTCTTT
CASSSNGVPGIRNTEAFF
>TRBD1|TRBV5-6|NA|TRBJ1-2
TGTGCCAGCAGCTTGGATAGGACAGGAGGGGGCTACACCTTC
CASSLDRTGGGYTF
>NA|TRBV5-5|NA|TRBJ2-7
TGTGCCAGCAGCTTTCAGACTCCTGCGAGCAGCGAGCAGTACTTC
CASSFQTPASSEQYF
>NA|TRBV11-1|NA|TRBJ2-7
TGTGCCAGCAGCTTTTACGGGAACTACGAGCAGTACTTC
CASSFYGNYEQYF
>TRBD2|TRBV4-2|NA|TRBJ2-7
TGTGCCAGCAGCCACCCTCACGAGGCGGGGGGCCCCTCCTACGAGCAGTACTTC
CASSHPHEAGGPSYEQYF
>TRBD1|TRBV24-1|few|TRBJ2-7
TGTGCCACCAGCGGGACAGGGACCTACGAGCAGTACTTC
CATSGTGTYEQYF
>NA|TRBV18|NA|TRBJ1-1
TGTGCCAGCTCACCACCGGGCCGGAACACTGAAGCTTTCTTT
CASSPPGRNTEAFF
>TRBD2|TRBV20-1|NA|TRBJ2-7
TGCAGTGCTAGTCAGCTAGCGGGGGGTGAAGAGCAGTACTTC
CSASQLAGGEEQYF
>TRBD1|TRBV7-6|NA|TRBJ1-4
TGTGCCAGCAGCTTATGTGAGGGGGCGGTTGATGAAAAACTGTTTTTT
CASSLCEGAVDEKLFF
>NA|TRBV11-2|NA|TRBJ1-2
TGTGCCAGCAGCTTAGTCGGGGGGCCGGATGGCTACACCTTC
CASSLVGGPDGYTF
>TRBD2|TRBV27|NA|TRBJ2-1
TGTGCCAGCAGTTCACCCCCTCTAGCGGGGGTGTACAATGAGCAGTTCTTC
CASSSPPLAGVYNEQFF
>NA|TRBV27|NA|TRBJ1-1
TGTGCCAGCAGTTTAGAGGTGAACACTGAAGCTTTCTTT
CASSLEVNTEAFF
>NA|TRBV5-6|NA|TRBJ2-7
TGTGCCAGCAGCCCACAGGGAGCCCCCGGCGAGCAGTACTTC
CASSPQGAPGEQYF
>TRBD2|TRBV11-2|NA|TRBJ2-7
TGTGCCAGCAGCTACGGAGCGGGGGCTTACGAGCAGTACTTC
CASSYGAGAYEQYF
>NA|TRBV24-1|NA|TRBJ2-6
TGTGCCACCAGGGATTCACAGGGAACTGGGGCCAACGTCCTGACTTTC
CATRDSQGTGANVLTF
>TRBD1|TRBV6-2/TRBV6-3|NA|TRBJ2-7
TGTGCCAGCAGTCTTAGATTGACAGGGAACGACGAGCAGTACTTC
CASSLRLTGNDEQYF
>NA|TRBV6-6|NA|TRBJ1-2
TGTGCCAGCTCCACAGGGTATGGCTACACCTTC
CASSTGYGYTF
>NA|TRBV5-1|NA|TRBJ1-1
TGCGCCAGCAGCTTGGAACGCAGAGGCACTGAAGCTTTCTTT
CASSLERRGTEAFF
>NA|TRBV9|NA|TRBJ1-4
TGTGCCAGCAGCCCAAGGACGGACTCGAATGAAAAACTGTTTTTT
CASSPRTDSNEKLFF
>NA|TRBV12-3/TRBV12-4|NA|TRBJ1-3
TGTGCCAGCAGTTTTTTCGGGGGGGACACCATATATTTT
CASSFFGGDTIYF